This T cell receptor beta chain came from a study of CXCR3-negative and CXCR3-positive naive CD8 T cells. All TRB cDNA libraries came from 5' RACE performed with UMI labels. TCRdb re-called the 5' RACE reads and gives one entry per CDR3 protein, without DNA. This sample contains 45,000 to 60,000 distinct CDR3 sequences. Findings and caveats of the study: Naive subsets had comparable surface CD5, so TRB CDR3 properties gauged TCR strength.

Worth noting for this clonotype: Its antigen is still unknown.

The CDR3 spans 15 residues. The V gene's germline CDR1 is LGHNA and CDR2 YSLEER. Sorting yielded triplicates of 300,000 to 350,000 cells for each CD8+ T cell subset. The clonotype comes from a human donor in good health. Some clones in this sample may be carry-over from other donors' samples. Specimen: naive CXCR3- CD8+ T cells from blood. Subset noted: CD45RO-CCR7+CD27+CD95- naive CD8+ T cells lacking CXCR3 (TNR3-). The gene calls are TRBV4-3 and TRBJ1-6. CDR3 in amino acids: CASSQDRGEYSPLHF.